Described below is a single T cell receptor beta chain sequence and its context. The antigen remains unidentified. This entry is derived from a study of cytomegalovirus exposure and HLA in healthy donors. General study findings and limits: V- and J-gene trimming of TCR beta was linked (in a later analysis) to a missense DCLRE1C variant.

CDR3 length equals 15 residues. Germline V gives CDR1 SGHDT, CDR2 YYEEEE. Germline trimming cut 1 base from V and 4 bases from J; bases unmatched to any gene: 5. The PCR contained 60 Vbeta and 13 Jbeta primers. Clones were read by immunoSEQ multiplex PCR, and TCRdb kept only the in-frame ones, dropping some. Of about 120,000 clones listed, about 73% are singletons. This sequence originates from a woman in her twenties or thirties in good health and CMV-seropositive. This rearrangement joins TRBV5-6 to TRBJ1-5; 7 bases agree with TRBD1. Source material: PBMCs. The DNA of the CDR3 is TGTGCCAGCAGCTTGAGACAGGGCCGAAATCAGCCCCAGCATTTT. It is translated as CASSLRQGRNQPQHF.